The T cell receptor (beta chain) under discussion was sequenced for a study of T-cell memory formation after mild COVID-19. Study-level points and caveats: Memory cells collected pre-infection included some clones that later responded, suggesting cross-reactive memory joined. CD4/CD8 balance held among clones contracting day 15 to 85, and later expanders leaned CD4+. There was no confirmation that second-wave clones peaking on day 37 were SARS-CoV-2 specific.

The CDR3 covers 14 residues. Germline lookup yields CDR1 LNHDA and CDR2 SQIVND (reference sequence). Trimming took off 6 bases at V and 4 bases at J, with 15 bases between the two ends. The TCR alpha and TCR beta cDNA libraries, bearing sample barcodes and UMIs, were generated by 5'RACE using constant-segment primers. TCRdb reprocessed the 5' RACE reads via MiXCR and lists one record per CDR3 protein. The table records 350,000 to 450,000 distinct CDR3 sequences, about 15% of them present only once. This clonotype has just a few counts. What it binds is not known. Sequenced material: PBMCs or a T cell subset sorted from them (not recorded which). This TCR was recovered from a young man who had mild COVID-19 (a few samples of this study predate the infection). Cell type and time point are not known. V is TRBV19 and J is TRBJ1-1; D is undetermined. CDR3 residues: CASRGIGFATEAFF. CDR3 in DNA: TGTGCCAGTAGGGGGATCGGCTTCGCCACTGAAGCTTTCTTT.